What follows is one T cell receptor (beta chain) and its context. V dropped 4 bases and J dropped 5; count of bases not matched to a gene: 10. Germline V gene sequence: CDR1 LNHDA, CDR2 SQIVND (reference sequence). There are 15 residues in the CDR3. Produced via immunoSEQ multiplex PCR; TCRdb's table is partial and in-frame only. The sample yields tens of thousands of clones, under 85% seen once. This sample stems from a study of blood T cell repertoires in COVID-19. Study details: T cells, B-cell-depleted T cells, or PBMCs supplied cDNA or gDNA.

The chain employs TRBV19 and TRBJ2-5, with 7 positions matching TRBD1. The TCR comes from a human donor in a cohort sampled during active COVID-19. Sequenced sample: peripheral blood. CDR3 DNA: TGTGCCAGTAGTAGACAGGGCCGATTGGGGGAGACCCAGTACTTC. Translating gives CASSRQGRLGETQYF.